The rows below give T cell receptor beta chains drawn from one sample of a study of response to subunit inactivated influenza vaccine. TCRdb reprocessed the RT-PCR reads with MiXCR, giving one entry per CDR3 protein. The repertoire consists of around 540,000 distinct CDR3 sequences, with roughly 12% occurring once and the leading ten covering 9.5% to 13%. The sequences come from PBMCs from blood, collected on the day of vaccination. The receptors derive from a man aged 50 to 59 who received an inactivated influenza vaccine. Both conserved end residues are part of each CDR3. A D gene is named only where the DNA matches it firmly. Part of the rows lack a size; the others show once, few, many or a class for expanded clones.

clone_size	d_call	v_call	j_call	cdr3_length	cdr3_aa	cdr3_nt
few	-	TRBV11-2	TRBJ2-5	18	CASSLSRGKRGDKETQYF	TGTGCCAGCAGCTTAAGCAGGGGGAAGCGGGGCGACAAAGAGACCCAGTACTTC
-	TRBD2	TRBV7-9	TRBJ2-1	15	CASSSGLAVVNEQFF	TGTGCCAGCAGCTCGGGACTAGCTGTTGTCAATGAGCAGTTCTTC
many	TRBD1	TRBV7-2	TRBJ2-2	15	CASSKQQGYTGELFF	TGTGCCAGCAGCAAGCAACAGGGGTACACCGGGGAGCTGTTTTTT
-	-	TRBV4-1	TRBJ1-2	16	CASSQSGTINPYGYTF	TGCGCCAGCAGCCAAAGTGGGACAATCAACCCCTATGGCTACACCTTC
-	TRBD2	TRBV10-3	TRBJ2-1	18	CATGPGTSGSQSYNEQFF	TGTGCCACCGGCCCCGGGACTAGCGGGAGTCAGTCCTACAATGAGCAGTTCTTC
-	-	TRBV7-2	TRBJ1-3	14	CASSLVGRGNTIYF	TGTGCCAGCAGCTTAGTAGGCCGGGGAAACACCATATATTTT
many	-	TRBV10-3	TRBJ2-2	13	CAIKDTEFGELFF	TGTGCCATCAAGGACACCGAATTCGGGGAGCTGTTTTTT
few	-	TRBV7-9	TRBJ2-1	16	CASTYSPGSSYNEQFF	TGTGCCAGCACCTACTCCCCCGGGAGCTCCTACAATGAGCAGTTCTTC
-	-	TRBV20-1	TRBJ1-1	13	CSASRNLNTEAFF	TGCAGTGCTAGCCGGAATTTGAACACTGAAGCTTTCTTT
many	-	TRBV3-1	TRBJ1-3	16	CASSRGQFHSGNTIYF	TGTGCCAGCAGCCGCGGACAGTTCCACTCAGGAAACACCATATATTTT
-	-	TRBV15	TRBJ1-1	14	CATSRDLSYTEAFF	TGTGCCACCAGCAGAGATTTGTCGTACACTGAAGCTTTCTTT
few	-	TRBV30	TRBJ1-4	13	CAWSVQGSEKLFF	TGTGCCTGGAGTGTACAGGGAAGTGAAAAACTGTTTTTT
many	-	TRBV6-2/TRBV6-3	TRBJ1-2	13	CASSPQSNYGYTF	TGTGCCAGCAGCCCACAGTCGAACTATGGCTACACCTTC
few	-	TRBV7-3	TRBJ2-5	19	CASSNYKIKGRQDPETQYF	TGTGCCAGCAGCAATTACAAAATAAAAGGCCGCCAAGATCCAGAGACCCAGTACTTC
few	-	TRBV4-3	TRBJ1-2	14	CASSHLTANYGYTF	TGCGCCAGCAGCCACCTGACAGCTAACTATGGCTACACCTTC
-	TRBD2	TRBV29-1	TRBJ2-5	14	CSVGLAGLGETQYF	TGCAGCGTAGGACTAGCGGGGCTCGGAGAGACCCAGTACTTC
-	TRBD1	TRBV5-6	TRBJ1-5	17	CASSLGQGGNSNQPQHF	TGTGCCAGCAGCTTGGGACAGGGAGGGAATAGCAATCAGCCCCAGCATTTT
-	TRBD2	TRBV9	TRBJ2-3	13	CASPSGGADTQYF	TGTGCCAGCCCTAGCGGGGGAGCAGATACGCAGTATTTT
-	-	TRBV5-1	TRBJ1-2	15	CASSLLQGKFGGYTF	TGCGCCAGCAGCTTGTTACAGGGAAAATTTGGTGGCTACACCTTC
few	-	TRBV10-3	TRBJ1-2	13	CAISDGIGYGYTF	TGTGCCATCAGTGATGGGATCGGATATGGCTACACCTTC
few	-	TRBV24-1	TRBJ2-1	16	CATSDSGGQDYNEQFF	TGTGCCACCAGTGATTCAGGAGGGCAGGACTACAATGAGCAGTTCTTC
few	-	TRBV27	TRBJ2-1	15	CASSGPGVAYNEQFF	TGTGCCAGCAGCGGCCCGGGGGTAGCTTACAATGAGCAGTTCTTC
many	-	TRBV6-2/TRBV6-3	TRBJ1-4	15	CASSYSTGTNEKLFF	TGTGCCAGCAGTTACTCGACGGGGACTAATGAAAAACTGTTTTTT
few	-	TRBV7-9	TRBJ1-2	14	CASSQLRDAYGYTF	TGTGCCAGCAGCCAACTACGAGACGCGTATGGCTACACCTTC
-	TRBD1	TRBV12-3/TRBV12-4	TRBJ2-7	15	CASRVTGTGGYEQYF	TGTGCCAGCAGGGTTACCGGGACAGGGGGCTACGAGCAGTACTTC
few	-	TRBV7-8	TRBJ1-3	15	CASTWAVNSGNTIYF	TGTGCCAGCACTTGGGCGGTCAACTCTGGAAACACCATATATTTT
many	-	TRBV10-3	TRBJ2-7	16	CAISASEGQSSYEQYF	TGTGCCATCAGTGCGTCGGAAGGACAGAGCTCCTACGAGCAGTACTTC
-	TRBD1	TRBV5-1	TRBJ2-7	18	CASSTGTGGPRSSYEQYF	TGCGCCAGCAGCACCGGGACAGGGGGCCCCAGGAGCTCCTACGAGCAGTACTTC
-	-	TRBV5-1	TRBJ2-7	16	CASSLSGPQSSYEQYF	TGCGCCAGCAGCTTGTCGGGTCCGCAAAGCTCCTACGAGCAGTACTTC
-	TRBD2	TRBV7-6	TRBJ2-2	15	CASLQGSGAPRELFF	TGTGCCAGCCTACAGGGTAGCGGGGCCCCCAGGGAGCTGTTTTTT
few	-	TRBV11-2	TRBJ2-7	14	CASSLGGAFYEQYF	TGTGCCAGCAGCTTAGGAGGGGCATTCTACGAGCAGTACTTC
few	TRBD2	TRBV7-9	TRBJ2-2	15	CASSRSGRNTGELFF	TGTGCCAGCAGCAGGAGCGGGAGAAACACCGGGGAGCTGTTTTTT
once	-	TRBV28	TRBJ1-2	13	CASSSPGFPGYTF	TGTGCCAGCAGTTCCCCAGGGTTTCCTGGCTACACCTTC
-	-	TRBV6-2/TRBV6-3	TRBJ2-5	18	CASGPRYSLDVRRETQYF	TGTGCCAGCGGACCCCGTTACTCTCTTGACGTCAGGCGGGAGACCCAGTACTTC
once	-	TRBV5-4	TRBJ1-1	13	CASSPWPSTEAFF	TGTGCCAGCAGCCCCTGGCCAAGCACTGAAGCTTTCTTT
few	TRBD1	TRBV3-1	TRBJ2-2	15	CASSSGTGLPGELFF	TGTGCCAGCAGCTCGGGGACAGGGCTGCCCGGGGAGCTGTTTTTT
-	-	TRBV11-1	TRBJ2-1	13	CASTSPGGYEQFF	TGTGCCAGCACCTCCCCGGGGGGCTATGAGCAGTTCTTC
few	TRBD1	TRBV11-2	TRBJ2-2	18	CASSSLPTGDLGTGELFF	TGTGCCAGCAGCTCTTTACCGACAGGGGACCTCGGTACGGGGGAGCTGTTTTTT
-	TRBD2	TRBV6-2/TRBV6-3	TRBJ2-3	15	CASSYRTSGMATQYF	TGTGCCAGCAGTTACCGGACTAGCGGGATGGCTACGCAGTATTTT
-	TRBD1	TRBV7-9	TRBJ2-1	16	CASSHWTGLLNNEQFF	TGTGCCAGCAGCCACTGGACAGGGCTTCTTAACAATGAGCAGTTCTTC
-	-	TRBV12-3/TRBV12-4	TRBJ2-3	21	CASSFGGVGGRRSPSTDTQYF	TGTGCCAGCAGTTTCGGGGGTGTAGGGGGCAGACGCTCACCAAGCACAGATACGCAGTATTTT
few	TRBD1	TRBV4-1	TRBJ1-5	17	CASSQVTGDDSNQPQHF	TGCGCCAGCAGCCAAGTGACAGGGGATGATAGCAATCAGCCCCAGCATTTT
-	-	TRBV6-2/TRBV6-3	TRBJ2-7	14	CASSYFTGSAEQYF	TGTGCCAGCAGTTACTTCACAGGGTCGGCCGAGCAGTACTTC
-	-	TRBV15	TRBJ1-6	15	CATSRDLGSHSPLHF	TGTGCCACCAGCAGAGATTTGGGGAGTCATTCACCCCTCCACTTT
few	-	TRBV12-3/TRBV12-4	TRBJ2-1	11	CASSLLYEQFF	TGTGCCAGCAGCCTGCTCTATGAGCAGTTCTTC
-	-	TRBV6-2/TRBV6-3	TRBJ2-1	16	CASSIVPGLTYNEQFF	TGTGCCAGCAGTATAGTTCCGGGACTCACATACAATGAGCAGTTCTTC
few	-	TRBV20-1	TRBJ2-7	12	CSASDAFYEQYF	TGCAGTGCTAGCGATGCCTTCTACGAGCAGTACTTC
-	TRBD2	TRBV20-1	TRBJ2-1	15	CSALTTSGNRNEQFF	TGCAGTGCACTAACGACTAGCGGGAATCGCAATGAGCAGTTCTTC
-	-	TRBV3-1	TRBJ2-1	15	CASSQDRGEWNEQFF	TGTGCCAGCAGCCAAGATCGAGGGGAGTGGAATGAGCAGTTCTTC